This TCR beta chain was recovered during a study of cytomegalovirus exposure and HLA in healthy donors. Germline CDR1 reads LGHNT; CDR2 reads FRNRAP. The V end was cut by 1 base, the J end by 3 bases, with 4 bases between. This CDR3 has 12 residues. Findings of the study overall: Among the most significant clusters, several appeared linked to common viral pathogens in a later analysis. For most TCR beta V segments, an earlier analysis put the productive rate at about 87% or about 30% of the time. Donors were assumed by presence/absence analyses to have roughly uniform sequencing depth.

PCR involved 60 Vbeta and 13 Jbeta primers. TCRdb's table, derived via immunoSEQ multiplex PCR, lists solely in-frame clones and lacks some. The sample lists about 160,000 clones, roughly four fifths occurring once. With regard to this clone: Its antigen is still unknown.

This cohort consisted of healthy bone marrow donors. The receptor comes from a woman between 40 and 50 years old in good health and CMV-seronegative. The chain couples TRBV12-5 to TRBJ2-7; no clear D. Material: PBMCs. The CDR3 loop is CASGLGVYEQYF. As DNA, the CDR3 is TGTGCTAGTGGTTTGGGAGTCTACGAGCAGTACTTC.